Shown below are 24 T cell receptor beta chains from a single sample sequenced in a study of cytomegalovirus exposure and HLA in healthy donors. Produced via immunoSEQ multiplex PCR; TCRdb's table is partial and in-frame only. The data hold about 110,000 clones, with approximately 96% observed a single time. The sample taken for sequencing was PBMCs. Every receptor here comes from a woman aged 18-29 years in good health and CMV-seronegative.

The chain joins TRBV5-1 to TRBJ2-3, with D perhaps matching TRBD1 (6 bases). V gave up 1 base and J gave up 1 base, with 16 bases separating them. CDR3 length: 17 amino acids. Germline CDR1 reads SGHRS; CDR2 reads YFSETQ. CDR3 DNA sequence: TGCGCCAGCAGCTTGTGGGAACCGGCAGGGGGCACAGATACGCAGTATTTT. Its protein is CASSLWEPAGGTDTQYF. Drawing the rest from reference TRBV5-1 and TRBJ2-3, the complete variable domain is KAGVTQTPRYLIKTRGQQVTLSCSPISGHRSVSWYQQTPGQGLQFLFEYFSETQRNKGNFPGRFSGRQFSNSRSEMNVSTLELGDSALYLCASSLWEPAGGTDTQYFGPGTRLTVL.

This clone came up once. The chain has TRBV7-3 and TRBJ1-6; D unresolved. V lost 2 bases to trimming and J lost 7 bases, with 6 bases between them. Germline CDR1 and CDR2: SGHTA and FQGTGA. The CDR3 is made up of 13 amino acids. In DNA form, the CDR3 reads TGTGCCAGCAGCTTACAGATAAATTCACCCCTCCACTTT. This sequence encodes CASSLQINSPLHF.

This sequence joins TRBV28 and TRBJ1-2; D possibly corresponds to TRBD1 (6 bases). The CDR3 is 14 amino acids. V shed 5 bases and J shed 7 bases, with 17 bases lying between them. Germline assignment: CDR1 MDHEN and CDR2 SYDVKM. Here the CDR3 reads CASSADQGIRGYTF. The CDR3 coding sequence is TGTGCCAGCAGTGCCGACCAGGGGATCCGTGGCTACACCTTC.

The CDR3: CASTYRGSNQPQHF. CDR3 coding DNA: TGTGCCAGCACATACAGGGGCTCCAATCAGCCCCAGCATTTT. The chain links TRBV28 to TRBJ1-5; 7 bases map to TRBD1. The trim removed 7 bases at V and 3 bases at J, leaving 6 bases unmatched. The CDR3 loop spans 14 amino acids. Looked up from germline, CDR1 is MDHEN and CDR2 is SYDVKM.

CDR3 region: CASSPRGQLSNQPQHF. DNA for the CDR3: TGTGCCAGCAGTCCCAGGGGGCAGCTTAGCAATCAGCCCCAGCATTTT. This chain connects TRBV28 to TRBJ1-5; 8 bases agree with TRBD1. The germline V gene encodes CDR1 MDHEN and CDR2 SYDVKM. V gave up 5 bases and J gave up 0 bases; unmatched junction bases: 6. CDR3 length: 16 amino acids.

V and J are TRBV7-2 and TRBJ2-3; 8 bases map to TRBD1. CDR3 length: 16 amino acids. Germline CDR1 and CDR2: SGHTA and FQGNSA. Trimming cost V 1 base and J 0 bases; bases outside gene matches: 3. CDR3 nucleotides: TGTGCCAGCAGCTTAGGAAGGGACAGGAGCACAGATACGCAGTATTTT. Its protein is CASSLGRDRSTDTQYF. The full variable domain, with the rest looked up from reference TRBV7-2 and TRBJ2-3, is GAGVSQSPSNKVTEKGKDVELRCDPISGHTALYWYRQSLGQGLEFLIYFQGNSAPDKSGLPSDRFSAERTGGSVSTLTIQRTQQEDSAVYLCASSLGRDRSTDTQYFGPGTRLTVL.

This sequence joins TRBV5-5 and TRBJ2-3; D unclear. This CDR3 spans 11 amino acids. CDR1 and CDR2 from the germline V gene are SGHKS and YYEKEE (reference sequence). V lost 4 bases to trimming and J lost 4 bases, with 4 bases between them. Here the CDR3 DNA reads TGTGCCAGCAGCACTGCAGATACGCAGTATTTT. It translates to CASSTADTQYF. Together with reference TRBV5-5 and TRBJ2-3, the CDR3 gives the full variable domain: DAGVTQSPTHLIKTRGQQVTLRCSPISGHKSVSWYQQVLGQGPQFIFQYYEKEERGRGNFPDRFSARQFPNYSSELNVNALLLGDSALYLCASSTADTQYFGPGTRLTVL.

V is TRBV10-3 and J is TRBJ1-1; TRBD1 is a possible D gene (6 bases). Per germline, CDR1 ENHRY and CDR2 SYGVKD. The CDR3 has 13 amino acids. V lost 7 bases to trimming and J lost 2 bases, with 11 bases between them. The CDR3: CAIIGQLNTEAFF. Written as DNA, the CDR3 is TGTGCCATCATTGGACAGCTAAACACTGAAGCTTTCTTT.

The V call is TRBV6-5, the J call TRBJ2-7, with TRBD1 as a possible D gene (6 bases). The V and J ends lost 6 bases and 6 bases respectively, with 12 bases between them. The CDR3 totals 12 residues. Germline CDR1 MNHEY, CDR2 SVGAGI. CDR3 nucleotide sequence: TGTGCCAGCAGGGCGGACAGTACCGAGCAGTACTTC. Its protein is CASRADSTEQYF.

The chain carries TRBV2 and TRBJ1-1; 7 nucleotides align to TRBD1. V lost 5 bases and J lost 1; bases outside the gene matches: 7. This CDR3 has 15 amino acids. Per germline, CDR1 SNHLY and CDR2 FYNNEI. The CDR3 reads CASSSVQGGNTEAFF. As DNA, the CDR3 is TGTGCCAGCAGTTCTGTCCAGGGGGGGAACACTGAAGCTTTCTTT.

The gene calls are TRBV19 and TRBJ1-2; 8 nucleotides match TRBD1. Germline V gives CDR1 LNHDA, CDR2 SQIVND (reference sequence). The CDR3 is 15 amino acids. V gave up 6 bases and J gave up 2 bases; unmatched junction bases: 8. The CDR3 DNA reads TGTGCCAGTAGGCCTGGACAGGGAAGGAACTATGGCTACACCTTC. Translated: CASRPGQGRNYGYTF.

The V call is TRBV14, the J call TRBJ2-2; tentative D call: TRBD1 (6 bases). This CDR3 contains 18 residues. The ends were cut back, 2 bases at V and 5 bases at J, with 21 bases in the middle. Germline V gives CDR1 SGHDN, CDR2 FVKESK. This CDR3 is CASSQKGTHRVGTGELFF. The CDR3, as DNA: TGTGCCAGCAGCCAAAAGGGCACCCACAGGGTTGGGACCGGGGAGCTGTTTTTT.

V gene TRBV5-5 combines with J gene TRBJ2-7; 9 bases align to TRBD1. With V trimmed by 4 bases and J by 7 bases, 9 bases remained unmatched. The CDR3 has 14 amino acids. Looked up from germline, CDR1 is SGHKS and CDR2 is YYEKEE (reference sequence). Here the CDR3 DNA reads TGTGCCAGCAGCCGGGACAGGGACCTTGGGGAGCAGTACTTC. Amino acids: CASSRDRDLGEQYF.

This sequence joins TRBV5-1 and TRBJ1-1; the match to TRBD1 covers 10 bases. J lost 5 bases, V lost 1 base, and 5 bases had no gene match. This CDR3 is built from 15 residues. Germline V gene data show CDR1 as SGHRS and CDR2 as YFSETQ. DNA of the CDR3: TGCGCCAGCAGCTTGTTAGGACAGGGGGGTACTGAAGCTTTCTTT. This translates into CASSLLGQGGTEAFF. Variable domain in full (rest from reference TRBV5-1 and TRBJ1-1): KAGVTQTPRYLIKTRGQQVTLSCSPISGHRSVSWYQQTPGQGLQFLFEYFSETQRNKGNFPGRFSGRQFSNSRSEMNVSTLELGDSALYLCASSLLGQGGTEAFFGQGTRLTVV.

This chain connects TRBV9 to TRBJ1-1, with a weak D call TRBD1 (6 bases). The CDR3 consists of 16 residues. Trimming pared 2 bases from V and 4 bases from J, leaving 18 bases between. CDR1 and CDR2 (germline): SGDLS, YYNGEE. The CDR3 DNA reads TGTGCCAGCAGCGTCAGTACAGGGTACGAAGTCACTGAAGCTTTCTTT. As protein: CASSVSTGYEVTEAFF. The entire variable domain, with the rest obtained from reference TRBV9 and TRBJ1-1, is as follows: DSGVTQTPKHLITATGQRVTLRCSPRSGDLSVYWYQQSLDQGLQFLIQYYNGEERAKGNILERFSAQQFPDLHSELNLSSLELGDSALYFCASSVSTGYEVTEAFFGQGTRLTVV.

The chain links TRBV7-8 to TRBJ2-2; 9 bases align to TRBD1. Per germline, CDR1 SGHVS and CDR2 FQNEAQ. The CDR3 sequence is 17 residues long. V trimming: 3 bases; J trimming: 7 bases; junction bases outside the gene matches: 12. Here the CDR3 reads CASSFGTGTGIIGELFF. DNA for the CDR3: TGTGCCAGCAGCTTCGGAACGGGGACAGGGATAATCGGGGAGCTGTTTTTT.

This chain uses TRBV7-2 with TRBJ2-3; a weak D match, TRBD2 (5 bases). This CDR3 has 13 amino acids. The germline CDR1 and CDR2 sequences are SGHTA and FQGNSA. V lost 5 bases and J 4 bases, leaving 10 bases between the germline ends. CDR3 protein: CASSRGLSDTQYF. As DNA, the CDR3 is TGTGCCAGCAGCCGCGGACTCTCAGATACGCAGTATTTT.

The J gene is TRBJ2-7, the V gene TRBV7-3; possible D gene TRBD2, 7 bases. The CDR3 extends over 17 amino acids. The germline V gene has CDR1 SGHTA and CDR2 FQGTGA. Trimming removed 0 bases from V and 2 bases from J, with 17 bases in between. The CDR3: CASSLTHWGGPTYEQYF. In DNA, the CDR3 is TGTGCCAGCAGCTTAACGCATTGGGGGGGGCCGACCTACGAGCAGTACTTC.

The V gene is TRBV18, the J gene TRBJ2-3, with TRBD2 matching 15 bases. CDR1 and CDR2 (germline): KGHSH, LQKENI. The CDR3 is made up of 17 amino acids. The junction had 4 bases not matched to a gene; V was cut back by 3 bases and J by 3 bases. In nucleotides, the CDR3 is TGTGCCAGCTCACCGTCGGGACTAGCGGGGGGAACAGATACGCAGTATTTT. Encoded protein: CASSPSGLAGGTDTQYF.

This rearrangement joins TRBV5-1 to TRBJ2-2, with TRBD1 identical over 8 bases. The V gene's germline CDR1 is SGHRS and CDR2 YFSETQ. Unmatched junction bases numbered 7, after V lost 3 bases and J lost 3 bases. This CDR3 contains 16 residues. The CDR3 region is CASSSEARGHTGELFF. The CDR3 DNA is TGCGCCAGCAGCTCAGAAGCCAGGGGGCACACCGGGGAGCTGTTTTTT.

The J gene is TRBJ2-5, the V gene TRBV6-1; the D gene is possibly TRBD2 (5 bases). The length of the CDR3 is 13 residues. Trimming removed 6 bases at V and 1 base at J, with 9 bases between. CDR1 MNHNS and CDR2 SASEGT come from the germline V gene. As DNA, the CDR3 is TGTGCCAGCAGGAGGCTAGCCCAAGAGACCCAGTACTTC. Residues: CASRRLAQETQYF.

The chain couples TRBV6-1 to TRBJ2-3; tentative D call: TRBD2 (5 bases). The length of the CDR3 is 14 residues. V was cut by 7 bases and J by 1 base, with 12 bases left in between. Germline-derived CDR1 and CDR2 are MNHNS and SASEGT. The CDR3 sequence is CASKTTRGTDTQYF. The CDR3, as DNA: TGTGCCAGCAAGACTACAAGGGGCACAGATACGCAGTATTTT.

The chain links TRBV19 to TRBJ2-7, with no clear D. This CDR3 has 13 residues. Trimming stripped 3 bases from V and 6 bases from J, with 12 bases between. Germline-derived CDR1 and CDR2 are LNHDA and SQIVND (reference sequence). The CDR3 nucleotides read TGTGCCAGTAGTATCGGCGCAGGCTCCGAGCAGTACTTC. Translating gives CASSIGAGSEQYF.

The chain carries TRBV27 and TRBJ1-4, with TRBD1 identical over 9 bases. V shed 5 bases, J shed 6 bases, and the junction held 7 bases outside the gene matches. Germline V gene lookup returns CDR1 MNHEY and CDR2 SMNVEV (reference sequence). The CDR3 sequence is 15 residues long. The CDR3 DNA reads TGTGCCAGCAGTGGGGCGGGACAGGGTTATGAAAAACTGTTTTTT. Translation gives CASSGAGQGYEKLFF.